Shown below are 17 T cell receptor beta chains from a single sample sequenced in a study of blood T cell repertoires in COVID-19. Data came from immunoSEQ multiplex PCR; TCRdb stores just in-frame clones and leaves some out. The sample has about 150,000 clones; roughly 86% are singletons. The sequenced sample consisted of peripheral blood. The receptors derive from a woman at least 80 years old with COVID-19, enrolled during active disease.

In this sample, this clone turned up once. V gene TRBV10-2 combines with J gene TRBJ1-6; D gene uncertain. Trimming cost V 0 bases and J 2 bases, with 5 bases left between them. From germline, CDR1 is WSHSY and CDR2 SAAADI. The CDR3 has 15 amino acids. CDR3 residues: CASSESRTYNSPLHF. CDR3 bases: TGCGCCAGCAGTGAGTCGAGGACCTATAATTCACCCCTCCACTTT.

The CDR3 loop reads CASSLGLAGDETQYF. CDR3 nucleotides: TGTGCCAGCAGTCTGGGACTAGCGGGAGACGAGACCCAGTACTTC. The chain joins TRBV14 to TRBJ2-5; 14 positions agree with TRBD2. CDR3 length equals 15 residues. V was clipped by 6 bases and J by 5 bases; unmatched bases: 5. CDR1 SGHDN and CDR2 FVKESK come from the germline V gene.

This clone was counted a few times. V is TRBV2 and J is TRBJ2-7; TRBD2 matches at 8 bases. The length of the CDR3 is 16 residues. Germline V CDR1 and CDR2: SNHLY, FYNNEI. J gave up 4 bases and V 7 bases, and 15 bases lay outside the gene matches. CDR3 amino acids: CASNAIVGTRNYEQYF. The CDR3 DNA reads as TGTGCCAGCAACGCCATCGTTGGGACTAGGAATTACGAGCAGTACTTC.

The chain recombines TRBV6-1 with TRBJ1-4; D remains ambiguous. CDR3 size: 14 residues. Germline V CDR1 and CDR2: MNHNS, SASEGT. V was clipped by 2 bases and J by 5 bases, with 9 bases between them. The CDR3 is CASSESGWNEKLFF. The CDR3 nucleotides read TGTGCCAGCAGTGAATCGGGTTGGAATGAAAAACTGTTTTTT.

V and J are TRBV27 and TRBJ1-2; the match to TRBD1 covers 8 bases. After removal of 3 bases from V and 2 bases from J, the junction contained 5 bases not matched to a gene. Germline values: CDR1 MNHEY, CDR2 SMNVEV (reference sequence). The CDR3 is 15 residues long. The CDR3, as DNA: TGTGCCAGCAGTTTTTACACAGGGGGGAACTATGGCTACACCTTC. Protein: CASSFYTGGNYGYTF.

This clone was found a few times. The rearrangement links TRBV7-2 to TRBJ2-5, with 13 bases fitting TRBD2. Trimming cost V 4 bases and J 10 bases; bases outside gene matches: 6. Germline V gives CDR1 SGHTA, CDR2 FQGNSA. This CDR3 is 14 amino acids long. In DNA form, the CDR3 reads TGTGCCAGCAGCTCACCCGGGACTAGCGGGAACCAGTACTTC. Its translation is CASSSPGTSGNQYF.

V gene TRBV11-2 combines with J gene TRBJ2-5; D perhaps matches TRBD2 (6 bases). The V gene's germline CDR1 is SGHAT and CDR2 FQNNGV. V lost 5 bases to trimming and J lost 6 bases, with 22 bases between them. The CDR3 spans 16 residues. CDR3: CASSNHRSGDWKTQYF. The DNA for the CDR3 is TGTGCCAGCAGCAACCACCGGTCGGGAGATTGGAAGACCCAGTACTTC.

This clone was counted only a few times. The CDR3 bases are TGTGCCAGCAGCAACCAGGCAGAGGGAGCCCCATCCCAGCATTTT. Protein: CASSNQAEGAPSQHF. V usage is TRBV7-9 and J usage is TRBJ1-5; D unclear. Germline CDR1 and CDR2: SEHNR and FQNEAQ (reference sequence). This CDR3 is built from 15 residues. V was cut by 5 bases and J by 11 bases, with 22 bases left in between. The whole variable domain, remainder taken from reference TRBV7-9 and TRBJ1-5, is DTGVSQNPRHKITKRGQNVTFRCDPISEHNRLYWYRQTLGQGPEFLTYFQNEAQLEKSRLLSDRFSAERPKGSFSTLEIQRTEQGDSAMYLCASSNQAEGAPSQHFGDGTRLSIL.

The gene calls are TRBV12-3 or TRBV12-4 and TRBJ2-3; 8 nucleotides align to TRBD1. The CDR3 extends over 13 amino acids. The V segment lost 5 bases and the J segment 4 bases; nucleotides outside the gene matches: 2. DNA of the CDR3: TGTGCCAGCAGTCTGACAGGGGCAGATACGCAGTATTTT. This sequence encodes CASSLTGADTQYF.

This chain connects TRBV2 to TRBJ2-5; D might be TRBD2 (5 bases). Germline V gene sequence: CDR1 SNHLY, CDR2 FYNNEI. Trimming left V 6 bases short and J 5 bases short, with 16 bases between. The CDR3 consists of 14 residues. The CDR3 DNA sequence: TGTGCCAGCAGACTAGGAAGGTTAGGGGAGACCCAGTACTTC. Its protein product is CASRLGRLGETQYF.

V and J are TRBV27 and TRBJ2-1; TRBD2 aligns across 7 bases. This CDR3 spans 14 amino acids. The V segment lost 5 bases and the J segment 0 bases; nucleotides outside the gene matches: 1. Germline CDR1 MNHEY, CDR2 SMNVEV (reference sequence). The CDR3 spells CASSLADSYNEQFF. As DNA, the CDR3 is TGTGCCAGCAGTCTAGCGGACTCCTACAATGAGCAGTTCTTC.

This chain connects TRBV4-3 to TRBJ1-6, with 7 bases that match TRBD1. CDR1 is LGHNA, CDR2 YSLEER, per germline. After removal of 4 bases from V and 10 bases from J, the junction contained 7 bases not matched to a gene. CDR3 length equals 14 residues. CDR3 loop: CASSPGTEQSPLHF. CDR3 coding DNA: TGCGCCAGCAGCCCTGGGACAGAGCAATCACCCCTCCACTTT.

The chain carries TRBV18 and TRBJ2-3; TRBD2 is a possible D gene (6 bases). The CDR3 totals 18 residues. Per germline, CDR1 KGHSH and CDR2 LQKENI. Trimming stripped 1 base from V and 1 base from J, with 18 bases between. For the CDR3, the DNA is TGTGCCAGCTCACCACGGCTAGCGCTCTCATCTGGCACAGATACGCAGTATTTT. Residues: CASSPRLALSSGTDTQYF.

CDR3 region: CASSGLANTEAFF. CDR3 nucleotides: TGCGCCAGTTCAGGGTTGGCGAACACTGAAGCTTTCTTT. The chain links TRBV5-1 to TRBJ1-1, with D perhaps matching TRBD1 (5 bases). The CDR3 is made up of 13 amino acids. Germline loops: CDR1 SGHRS, CDR2 YFSETQ. V was cut by 8 bases and J by 1 base, with 12 bases left in between. Variable domain in full (rest from reference TRBV5-1 and TRBJ1-1): KAGVTQTPRYLIKTRGQQVTLSCSPISGHRSVSWYQQTPGQGLQFLFEYFSETQRNKGNFPGRFSGRQFSNSRSEMNVSTLELGDSALYLCASSGLANTEAFFGQGTRLTVV.

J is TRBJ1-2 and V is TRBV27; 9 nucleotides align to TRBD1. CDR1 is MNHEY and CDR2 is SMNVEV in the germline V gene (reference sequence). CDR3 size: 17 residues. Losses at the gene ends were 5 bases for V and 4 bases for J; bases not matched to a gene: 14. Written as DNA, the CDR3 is TGTGCCAGCAGTCGGGGGACAGGGCGGAAACCGCCCTATGGCTACACCTTC. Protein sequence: CASSRGTGRKPPYGYTF.

The CDR3 DNA follows: TGTGCCAGCAGCGTGGGACTAGCCTACTACAATGAGCAGTTCTTC. It yields the protein CASSVGLAYYNEQFF. The chain has TRBV9 and TRBJ2-1; 9 bases line up with TRBD2. This CDR3 has 15 residues. The germline V gene has CDR1 SGDLS and CDR2 YYNGEE. The junction had 3 bases not matched to a gene; V was cut back by 2 bases and J by 3 bases.

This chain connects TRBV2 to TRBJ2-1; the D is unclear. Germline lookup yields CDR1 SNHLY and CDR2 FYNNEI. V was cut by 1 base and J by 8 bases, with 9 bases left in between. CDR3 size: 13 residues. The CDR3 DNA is TGTGCCAGCAGTGAAGGCCCTAACTATGAGCAGTTCTTC. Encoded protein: CASSEGPNYEQFF.